This T cell receptor beta chain was recorded in a study of human T cells and chemical hapten exposure. In TCRdb, the RACE reads were re-called with MiXCR into one record per CDR3 protein. This table has 85,000 or so distinct CDR3 sequences, around a tenth appearing once. This clonotype was found a few times. The time point denotes: patch test 1, 2 weeks after DPC sensitization. Documented treatment: therapeutic diphenylcyclopropenone sensitization with weekly scalp DPC. Germline assignment: CDR1 SGHRS and CDR2 YFSETQ. There are 14 residues in the CDR3. V lost 5 bases, J lost 7 bases, and 7 bases stayed unmatched.

The chain carries TRBV5-1 and TRBJ2-7; 12 nucleotides match TRBD1. Sequenced here: whole blood, sampled in connection with sensitization to the hapten diphenylcyclopropenone (DPC). The sequence derives from a woman between 50 and 59 years old with alopecia areata. Some clones in this sample may be carry-over from other donors' samples. The DNA for the CDR3 is TGCGCCAGCAGTCGGGGACAGGGGGCAGGTGAGCAGTACTTC. As protein: CASSRGQGAGEQYF.